This TCR beta chain was observed in a study of T cells in Graves' hyperthyroidism and ophthalmopathy. This clonotype was seen just once. The TCR beta CDR3 regions underwent amplification using RNA transcripts as the source. An initial round of RT-PCR targeting the TCR CDR3 relied on the HTBI primer set. TCRdb ran MiXCR on the multiplex PCR reads and lists one entry per CDR3 protein. The table lists roughly 720,000 distinct CDR3 sequences, 15% to 20% of them singletons, with 15% to 19% in the top ten. J gave up 3 bases and V 7 bases, and 7 bases lay outside the gene matches. There are 14 residues in the CDR3. CDR1 LNHDA and CDR2 SQIVND come from the germline V gene (reference sequence).

The receptor's source is a man aged 45 to 65 with Graves' hyperthyroidism. The source material was blood. The chain employs TRBV19 and TRBJ2-7, with 9 bases fitting TRBD2. The CDR3 DNA reads TGTGCCAGTACACGGACTAGCGAGATCTACGAGCAGTACTTC. It is translated as CASTRTSEIYEQYF.